The 3 T cell receptor beta chains reported below all come from one sample, sequenced in a study of early stage breast cancer tumors. The data were produced by immunoSEQ multiplex PCR, yet TCRdb's version contains in-frame clones alone and is incomplete. The sample yields 30,000 to 35,000 clones, over 70% seen once. Specimen: blood. The receptors shown here come from a person in their 40s with breast cancer.

The chain joins TRBV29-1 to TRBJ2-5; no reliable D call. This CDR3 has 12 residues. V lost 4 bases to trimming and J lost 5 bases, with 11 bases between them. In germline, CDR1 is SQVTM, CDR2 ANQGSEA. CDR3: CSVVSGPETQYF. The CDR3, as DNA: TGCAGCGTTGTGTCCGGGCCGGAGACCCAGTACTTC.

This rearrangement joins TRBV28 to TRBJ1-3; weak D call: TRBD1 (5 bases). Germline V gene sequence: CDR1 MDHEN, CDR2 SYDVKM. This CDR3 region has 19 residues. V shed 4 bases and J shed 2 bases, with 24 bases lying between them. CDR3 DNA: TGTGCCAGCAGTTACATCGTTCAGGGTACCTTTACTGCTGGAAACACCATATATTTT. This encodes CASSYIVQGTFTAGNTIYF.

J is TRBJ1-2 and V is TRBV4-1; D possibly corresponds to TRBD1 (5 bases). This CDR3 is built from 16 residues. Looked up from germline, CDR1 is MGHRA and CDR2 is YSYEKL. V lost 5 bases to trimming and J lost 4 bases, with 20 bases between them. CDR3 sequence reads: CASSDIGGRRGYGYTF. CDR3 nucleotides: TGCGCCAGCAGCGACATCGGTGGCAGGAGGGGCTATGGCTACACCTTC.